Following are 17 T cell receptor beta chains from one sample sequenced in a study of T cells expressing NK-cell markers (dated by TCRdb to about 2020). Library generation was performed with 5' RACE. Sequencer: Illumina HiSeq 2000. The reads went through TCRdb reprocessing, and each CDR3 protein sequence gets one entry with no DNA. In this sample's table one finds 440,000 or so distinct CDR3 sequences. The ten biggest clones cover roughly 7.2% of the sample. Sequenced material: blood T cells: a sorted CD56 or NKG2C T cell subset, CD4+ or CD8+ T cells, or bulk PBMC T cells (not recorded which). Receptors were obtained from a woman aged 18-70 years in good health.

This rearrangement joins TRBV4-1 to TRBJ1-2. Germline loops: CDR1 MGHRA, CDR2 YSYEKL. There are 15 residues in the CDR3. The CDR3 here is CASSQEAAEDYGYTF.

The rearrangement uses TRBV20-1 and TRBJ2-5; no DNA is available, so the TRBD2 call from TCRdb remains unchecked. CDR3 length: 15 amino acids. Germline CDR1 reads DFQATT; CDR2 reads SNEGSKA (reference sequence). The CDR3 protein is CSARVLAGDQETQYF.

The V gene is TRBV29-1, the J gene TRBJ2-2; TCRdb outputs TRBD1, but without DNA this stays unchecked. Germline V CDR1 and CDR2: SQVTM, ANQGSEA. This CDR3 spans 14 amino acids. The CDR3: CSALPGQSTGELFF.

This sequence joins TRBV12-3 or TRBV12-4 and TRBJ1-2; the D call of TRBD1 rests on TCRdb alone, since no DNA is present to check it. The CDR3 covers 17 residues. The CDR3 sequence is CASSLSNPGTGEVGYTF.

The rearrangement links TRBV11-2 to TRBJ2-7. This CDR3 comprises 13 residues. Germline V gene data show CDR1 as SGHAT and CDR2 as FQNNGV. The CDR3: CASSLAGAFEQYF.

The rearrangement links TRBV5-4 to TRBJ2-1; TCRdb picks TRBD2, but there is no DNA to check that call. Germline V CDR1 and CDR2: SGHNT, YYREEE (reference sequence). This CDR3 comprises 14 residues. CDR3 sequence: CASGLGGDYNEQFF.

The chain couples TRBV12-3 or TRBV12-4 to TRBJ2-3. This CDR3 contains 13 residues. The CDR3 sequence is CASSLLYTDTQYF.

The chain's CDR3 is CASSSFWETQYF. This sequence joins TRBV28 and TRBJ2-5. The V gene's germline CDR1 is MDHEN and CDR2 SYDVKM. This CDR3 has 12 residues.

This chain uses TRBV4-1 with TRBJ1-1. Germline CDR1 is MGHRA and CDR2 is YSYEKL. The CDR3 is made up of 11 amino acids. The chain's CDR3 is CASRSNTEAFF.

The CDR3 region is CSANRGASTDTQYF. The V gene is TRBV20-1, the J gene TRBJ2-3; as DNA is missing, the TRBD1 call by TCRdb cannot be tested. The CDR3 consists of 14 residues. In germline, CDR1 is DFQATT, CDR2 SNEGSKA (reference sequence).

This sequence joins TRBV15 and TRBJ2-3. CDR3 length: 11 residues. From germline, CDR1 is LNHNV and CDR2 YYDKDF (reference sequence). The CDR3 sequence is CATSSSATQYF.

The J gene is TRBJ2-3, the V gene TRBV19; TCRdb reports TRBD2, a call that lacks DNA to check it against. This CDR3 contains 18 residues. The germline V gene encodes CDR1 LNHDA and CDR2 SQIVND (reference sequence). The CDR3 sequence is CASSIFAGVGEHADTQYF.

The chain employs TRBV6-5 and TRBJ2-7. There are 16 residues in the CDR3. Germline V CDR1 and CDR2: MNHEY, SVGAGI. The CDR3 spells CASSPSTSGSSYEQYF.

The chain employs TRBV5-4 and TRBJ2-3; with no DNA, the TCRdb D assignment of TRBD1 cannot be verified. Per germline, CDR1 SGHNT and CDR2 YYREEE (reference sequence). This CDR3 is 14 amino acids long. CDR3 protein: CASSPGTTTDTQYF.

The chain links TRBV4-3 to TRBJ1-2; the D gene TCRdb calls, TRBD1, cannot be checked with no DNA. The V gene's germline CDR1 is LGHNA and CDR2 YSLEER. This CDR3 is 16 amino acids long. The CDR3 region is CASSSRHIAGGGGYTF.

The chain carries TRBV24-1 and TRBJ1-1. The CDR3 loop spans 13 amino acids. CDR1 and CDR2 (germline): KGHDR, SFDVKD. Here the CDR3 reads CATSAVWGTEAFF.

The CDR3 sequence is CASRRGHTGELFF. The V and J genes are TRBV6-1 and TRBJ2-2; TCRdb's D call, TRBD1, is unchecked because there is no DNA. The CDR3 is 13 residues long. Germline CDR1 is MNHNS and CDR2 is SASEGT.